The clone carrying this T cell receptor beta chain was detected once. The antigen is unknown. The CDR3 has 15 residues. After removal of 6 bases from V and 1 base from J, the junction contained 7 bases not matched to a gene. Germline CDR1 is MNHEY and CDR2 is SVGAGI. Participants comprised healthy donors of bone marrow. These data originate in a study of cytomegalovirus exposure and HLA in healthy donors. The PCR had 60 Vbeta and 13 Jbeta primers. The protocol was immunoSEQ multiplex PCR, while the TCRdb copy is restricted to in-frame clones and leaves out a portion. The sample has about 120,000 clones, under 85% seen once; the top ten hold around 9.9%. Study-level results: Later analysis demonstrated an association between a missense DCLRE1C variant and TCR beta V- and J-gene trimming.

The chain links TRBV6-5 to TRBJ2-7, with 9 positions matching TRBD1. The receptor was isolated from a man aged 35 to 55 in good health and CMV-seropositive. Material for sequencing was PBMCs. The CDR3 spells CASREGQGSSYEQYF. CDR3 bases: TGTGCCAGCAGGGAGGGACAGGGCTCATCCTACGAGCAGTACTTC.